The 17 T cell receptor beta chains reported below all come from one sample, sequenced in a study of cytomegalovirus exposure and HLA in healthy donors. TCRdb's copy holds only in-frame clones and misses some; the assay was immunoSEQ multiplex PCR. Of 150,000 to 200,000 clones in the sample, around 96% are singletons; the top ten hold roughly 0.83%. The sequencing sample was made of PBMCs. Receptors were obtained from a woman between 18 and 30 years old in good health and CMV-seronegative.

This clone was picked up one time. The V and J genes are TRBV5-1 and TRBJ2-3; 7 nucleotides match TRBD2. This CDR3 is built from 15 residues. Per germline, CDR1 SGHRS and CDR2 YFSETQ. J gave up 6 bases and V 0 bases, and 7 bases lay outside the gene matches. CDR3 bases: TGCGCCAGCAGCTTGGATCCGGGGGGTGCGGATACGCAGTATTTT. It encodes CASSLDPGGADTQYF.

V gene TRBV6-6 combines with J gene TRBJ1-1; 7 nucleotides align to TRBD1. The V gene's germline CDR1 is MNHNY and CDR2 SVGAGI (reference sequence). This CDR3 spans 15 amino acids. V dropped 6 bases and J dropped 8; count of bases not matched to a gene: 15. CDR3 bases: TGTGCCAGCAGCCAAGTGACAGGGAGGTCTTCGGAAGCTTTCTTT. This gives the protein CASSQVTGRSSEAFF.

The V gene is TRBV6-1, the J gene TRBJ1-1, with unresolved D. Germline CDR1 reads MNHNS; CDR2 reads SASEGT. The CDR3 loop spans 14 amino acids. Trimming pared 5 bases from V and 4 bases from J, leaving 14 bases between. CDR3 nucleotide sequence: TGTGCCAGCAGTACTCAGGAGGTCGGCACTGAAGCTTTCTTT. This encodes CASSTQEVGTEAFF.

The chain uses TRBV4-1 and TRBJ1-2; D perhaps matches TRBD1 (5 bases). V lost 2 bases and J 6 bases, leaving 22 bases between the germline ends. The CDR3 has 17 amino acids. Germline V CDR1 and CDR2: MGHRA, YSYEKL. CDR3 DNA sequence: TGCGCCAGCAGCCAACCCAAGGGGAGGGGCCCTAGGGATGGCTACACCTTC. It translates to CASSQPKGRGPRDGYTF.

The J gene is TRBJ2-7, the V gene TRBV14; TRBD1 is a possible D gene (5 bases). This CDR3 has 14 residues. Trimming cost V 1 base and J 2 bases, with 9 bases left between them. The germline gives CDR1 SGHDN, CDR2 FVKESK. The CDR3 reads CASSQASGPYEQYF. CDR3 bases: TGTGCCAGCAGCCAAGCCTCAGGGCCCTACGAGCAGTACTTC.

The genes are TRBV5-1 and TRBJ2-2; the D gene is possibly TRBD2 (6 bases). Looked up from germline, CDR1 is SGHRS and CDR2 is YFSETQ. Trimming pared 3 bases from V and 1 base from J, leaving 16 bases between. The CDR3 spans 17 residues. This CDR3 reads CASSSEGPWVNTGELFF. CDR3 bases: TGCGCCAGCAGCTCGGAGGGACCTTGGGTGAACACCGGGGAGCTGTTTTTT.

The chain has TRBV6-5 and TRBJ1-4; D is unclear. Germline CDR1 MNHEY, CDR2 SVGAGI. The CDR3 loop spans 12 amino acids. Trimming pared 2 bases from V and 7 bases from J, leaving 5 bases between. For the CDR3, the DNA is TGTGCCAGCAGTTACGCGGGTGAAAAACTGTTTTTT. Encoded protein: CASSYAGEKLFF.

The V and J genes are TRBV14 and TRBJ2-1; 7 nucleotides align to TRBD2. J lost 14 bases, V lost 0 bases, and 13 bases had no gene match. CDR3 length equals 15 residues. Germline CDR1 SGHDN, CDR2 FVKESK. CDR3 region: CASSQDSPGGLPEFF. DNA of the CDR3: TGTGCCAGCAGCCAAGATTCACCGGGGGGACTCCCTGAGTTCTTC.

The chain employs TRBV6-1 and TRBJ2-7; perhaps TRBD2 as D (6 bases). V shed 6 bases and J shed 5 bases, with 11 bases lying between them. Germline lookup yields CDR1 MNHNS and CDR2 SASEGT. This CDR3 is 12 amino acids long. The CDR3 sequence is CASREGYHEQYF. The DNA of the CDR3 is TGTGCCAGCAGGGAGGGGTACCACGAGCAGTACTTC.

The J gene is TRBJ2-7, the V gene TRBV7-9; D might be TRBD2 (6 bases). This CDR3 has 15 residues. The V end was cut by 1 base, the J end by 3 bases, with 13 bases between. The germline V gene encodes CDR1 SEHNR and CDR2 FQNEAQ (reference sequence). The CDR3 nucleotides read TGTGCCAGCAGCTTAGAGTGGGGGACTCGCTACGAGCAGTACTTC. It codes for CASSLEWGTRYEQYF.

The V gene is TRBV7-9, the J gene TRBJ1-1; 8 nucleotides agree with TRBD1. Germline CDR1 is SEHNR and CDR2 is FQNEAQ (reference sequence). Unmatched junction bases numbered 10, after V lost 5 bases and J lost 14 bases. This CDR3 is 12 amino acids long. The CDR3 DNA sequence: TGTGCCAGCAGCCCGCAGGGGGCTGTAAGATTCTTT. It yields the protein CASSPQGAVRFF.

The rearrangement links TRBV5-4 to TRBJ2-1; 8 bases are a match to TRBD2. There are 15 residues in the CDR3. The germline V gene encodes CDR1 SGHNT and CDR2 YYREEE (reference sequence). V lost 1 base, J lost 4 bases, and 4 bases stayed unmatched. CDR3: CASSLRGGRYNEQFF. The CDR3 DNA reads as TGTGCCAGCAGCTTGCGGGGGGGGCGATACAATGAGCAGTTCTTC.

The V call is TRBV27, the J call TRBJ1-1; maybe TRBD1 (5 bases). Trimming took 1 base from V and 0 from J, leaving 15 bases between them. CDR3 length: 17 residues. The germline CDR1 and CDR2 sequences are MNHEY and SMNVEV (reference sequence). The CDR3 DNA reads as TGTGCCAGCAGTTTATGGGGCCGTCACAATTTGAACACTGAAGCTTTCTTT. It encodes CASSLWGRHNLNTEAFF.

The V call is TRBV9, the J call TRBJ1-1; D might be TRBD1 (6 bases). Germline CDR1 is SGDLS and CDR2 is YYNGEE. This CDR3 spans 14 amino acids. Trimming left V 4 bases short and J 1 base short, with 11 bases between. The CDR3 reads CASSLGHANTEAFF. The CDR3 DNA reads TGTGCCAGCAGCTTGGGACACGCGAACACTGAAGCTTTCTTT.

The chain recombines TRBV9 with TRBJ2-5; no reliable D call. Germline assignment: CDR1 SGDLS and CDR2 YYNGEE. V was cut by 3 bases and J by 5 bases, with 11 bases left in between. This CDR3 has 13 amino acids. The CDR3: CASSALPGETQYF. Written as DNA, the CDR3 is TGTGCCAGCAGCGCCCTCCCGGGTGAGACCCAGTACTTC.

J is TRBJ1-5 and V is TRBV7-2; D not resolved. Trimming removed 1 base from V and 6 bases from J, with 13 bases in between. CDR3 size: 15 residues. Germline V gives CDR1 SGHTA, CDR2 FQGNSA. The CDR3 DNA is TGTGCCAGCAGCTTAGTAGGAGTCGATTTTCAGCCCCAGCATTTT. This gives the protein CASSLVGVDFQPQHF.

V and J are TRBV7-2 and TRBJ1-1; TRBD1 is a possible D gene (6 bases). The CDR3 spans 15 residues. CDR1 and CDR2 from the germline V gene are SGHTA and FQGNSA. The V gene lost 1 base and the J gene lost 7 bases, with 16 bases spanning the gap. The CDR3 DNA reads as TGTGCCAGCAGCTTAGACAGGGCCCCTCGGGGTGAAGCTTTCTTT. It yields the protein CASSLDRAPRGEAFF.